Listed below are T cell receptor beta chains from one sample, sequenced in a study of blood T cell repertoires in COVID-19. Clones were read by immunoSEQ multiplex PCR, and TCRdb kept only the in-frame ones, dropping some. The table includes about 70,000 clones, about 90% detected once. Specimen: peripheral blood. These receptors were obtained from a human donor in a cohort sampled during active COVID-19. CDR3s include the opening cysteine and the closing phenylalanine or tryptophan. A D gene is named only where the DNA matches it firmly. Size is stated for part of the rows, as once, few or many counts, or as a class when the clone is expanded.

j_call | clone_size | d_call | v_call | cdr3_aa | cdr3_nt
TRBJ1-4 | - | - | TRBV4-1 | CASSPSRGSQKLFF | TGCGCCAGCAGCCCTTCCAGGGGTAGTCAAAAACTGTTTTTT
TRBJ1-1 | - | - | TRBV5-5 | CASSLVTGTEAFF | TGTGCCAGCAGCTTGGTAACGGGTACTGAAGCTTTCTTT
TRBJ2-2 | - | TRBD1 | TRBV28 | CASSPGQGRIPGTGELFF | TGTGCCAGCAGTCCAGGACAGGGTAGGATCCCTGGCACCGGGGAGCTGTTTTTT
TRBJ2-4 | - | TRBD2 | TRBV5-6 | CASSLGLEPNIQYF | TGTGCCAGCAGCCTGGGACTAGAACCAAACATTCAGTACTTC
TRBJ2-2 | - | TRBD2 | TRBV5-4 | CASGIAGGLAGELFF | TGTGCCAGCGGCATAGCGGGGGGGCTGGCCGGGGAGCTGTTTTTT
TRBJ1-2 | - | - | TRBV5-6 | CASSVGTLRWGYTF | TGTGCCAGCAGCGTCGGGACACTTAGATGGGGCTACACCTTC
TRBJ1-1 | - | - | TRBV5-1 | CASWNREATEAFF | TGCGCCAGTTGGAACAGGGAAGCCACTGAAGCTTTCTTT
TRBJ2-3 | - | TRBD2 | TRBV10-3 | CAISGPTSGRTDTQYF | TGTGCCATCAGTGGACCGACTAGCGGACGCACAGATACGCAGTATTTT
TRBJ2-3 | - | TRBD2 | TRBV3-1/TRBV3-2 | CASSLVAGGSTDTQYF | TGTGCCAGCAGCCTTGTAGCGGGGGGGAGCACAGATACGCAGTATTTT
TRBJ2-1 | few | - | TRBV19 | CASSLQADNEQFF | TGTGCCAGTAGCTTACAGGCGGACAATGAGCAGTTCTTC
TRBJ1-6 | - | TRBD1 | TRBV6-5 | CASRGQPNNSPLHF | TGTGCCAGCAGGGGACAGCCCAATAATTCACCCCTCCACTTT
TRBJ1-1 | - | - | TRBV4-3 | CASSQEWGGYAEAFF | TGCGCCAGCAGCCAAGAGTGGGGGGGCTACGCTGAAGCTTTCTTT
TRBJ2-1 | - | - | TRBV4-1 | CASSQGSGHNEQFF | TGCGCCAGCAGCCAAGGAAGCGGCCACAATGAGCAGTTCTTC
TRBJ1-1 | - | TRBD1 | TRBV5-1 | CASSTQGDTEAFF | TGCGCCAGCAGTACGCAGGGGGATACTGAAGCTTTCTTT
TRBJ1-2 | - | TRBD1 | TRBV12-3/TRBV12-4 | CASSFRGPNGYTF | TGTGCCAGCAGTTTCAGGGGGCCTAATGGCTACACCTTC
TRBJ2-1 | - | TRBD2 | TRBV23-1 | CASSQSLWGGEQFF | TGCGCCAGCAGTCAATCGCTGTGGGGGGGGGAGCAGTTCTTC
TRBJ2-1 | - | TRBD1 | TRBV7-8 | CASSSDRGSYNEQFF | TGTGCCAGCAGCTCTGACAGGGGCTCCTACAATGAGCAGTTCTTC
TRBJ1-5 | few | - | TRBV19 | CASKGGVSSNQPQHF | TGTGCCAGCAAGGGAGGAGTTAGCAGCAATCAGCCCCAGCATTTT
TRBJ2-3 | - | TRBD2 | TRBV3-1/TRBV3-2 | CASSQEGQGAPGLAGGPNTDTQYF | TGTGCCAGCAGCCAAGAAGGACAGGGGGCGCCGGGACTAGCGGGGGGGCCCAACACAGATACGCAGTATTTT
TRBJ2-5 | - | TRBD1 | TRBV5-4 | CASSLVGTGTQETQYF | TGTGCCAGCAGCTTGGTCGGGACAGGGACCCAAGAGACCCAGTACTTC
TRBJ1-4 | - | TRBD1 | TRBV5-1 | CASSSDRGPREKLFF | TGCGCCAGCAGCTCGGACAGGGGGCCGCGAGAAAAACTGTTTTTT
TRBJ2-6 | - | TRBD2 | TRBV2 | CASTYAGAGANVLTF | TGTGCCAGCACCTATGCGGGGGCTGGGGCCAACGTCCTGACTTTC
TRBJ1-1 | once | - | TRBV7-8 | CASSSNRKNTEAFF | TGTGCCAGCAGCTCGAACAGGAAGAACACTGAAGCTTTCTTT
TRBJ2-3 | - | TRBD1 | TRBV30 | CAWSRQGAGTDTQYF | TGTGCCTGGAGTAGACAGGGCGCAGGCACAGATACGCAGTATTTT
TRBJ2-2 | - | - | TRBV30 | CAWTSYAGAGITGELFF | TGTGCCTGGACTTCGTATGCAGGGGCAGGGATAACCGGGGAGCTGTTTTTT
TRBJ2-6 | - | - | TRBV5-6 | CASSSRYSGANVLTF | TGTGCCAGCAGTTCCCGGTACTCTGGGGCCAACGTCCTGACTTTC
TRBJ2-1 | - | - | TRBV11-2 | CASSLGRQIYNEQFF | TGTGCCAGCAGCTTAGGCCGACAGATATACAATGAGCAGTTCTTC
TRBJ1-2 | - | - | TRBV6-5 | CASSWGGNYGYTF | TGTGCCAGCAGTTGGGGGGGTAACTATGGCTACACCTTC
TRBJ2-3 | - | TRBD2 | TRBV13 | CASHRSGGSDTQYF | TGTGCCAGCCACCGAAGCGGGGGGTCGGATACGCAGTATTTT